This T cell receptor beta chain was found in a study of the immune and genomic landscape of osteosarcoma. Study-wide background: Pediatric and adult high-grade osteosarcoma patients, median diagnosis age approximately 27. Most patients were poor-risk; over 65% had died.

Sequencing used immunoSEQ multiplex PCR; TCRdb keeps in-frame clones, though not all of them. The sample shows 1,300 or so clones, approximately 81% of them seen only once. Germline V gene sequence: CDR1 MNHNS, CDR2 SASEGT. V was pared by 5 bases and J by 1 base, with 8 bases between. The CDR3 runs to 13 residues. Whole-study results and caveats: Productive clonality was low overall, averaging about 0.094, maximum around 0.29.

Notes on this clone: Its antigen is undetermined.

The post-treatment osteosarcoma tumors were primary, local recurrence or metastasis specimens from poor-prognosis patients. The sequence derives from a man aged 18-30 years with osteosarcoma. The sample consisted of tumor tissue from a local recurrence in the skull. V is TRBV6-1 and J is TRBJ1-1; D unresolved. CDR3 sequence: CASSREQNTEAFF. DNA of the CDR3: TGTGCCAGCAGTCGGGAGCAGAACACTGAAGCTTTCTTT.